The 15 T cell receptor beta chains reported below all come from one sample, sequenced in a study of CD8 T cells in ankylosing spondylitis. Each CDR3 protein is one row after TCRdb ran MiXCR on the 5' RACE reads. This table has about 200,000 distinct CDR3 sequences, roughly 24% appearing once. Material for sequencing was blood, either unsorted or a sorted T cell fraction (not recorded which). The receptors were sampled from a male donor with ankylosing spondylitis or in good health (not recorded which).

V gene TRBV20-1 combines with J gene TRBJ2-3; D gene unclear. V was cut by 3 bases and J by 6 bases, with 7 bases left in between. The CDR3 has 11 amino acids. Germline-derived CDR1 and CDR2 are DFQATT and SNEGSKA (reference sequence). The CDR3 DNA sequence: TGCAGTGCTAGTACATACGATACGCAGTATTTT. This encodes CSASTYDTQYF.

As regards this clonotype: A read error may produce the germline difference seen at one junction end. This sequence joins TRBV3-1 and TRBJ2-7, with TRBD2 matching over 10 bases. This CDR3 has 18 residues. Germline assignment: CDR1 LGHDT and CDR2 YNNKEL (reference sequence). CDR3 in amino acids: CACSQGFPGTSVSYEQYF. For the CDR3, the DNA is TGTGCCTGCAGCCAAGGATTCCCCGGGACTAGCGTCTCCTACGAGCAGTACTTC.

In its sample, this clonotype was seen many times. The chain couples TRBV6-5 to TRBJ1-1; possible D gene TRBD1, 6 bases. V shed 7 bases and J shed 6 bases, with 12 bases lying between them. The CDR3 contains 12 residues. CDR1 and CDR2 from the germline V gene are MNHEY and SVGAGI. The CDR3 DNA sequence: TGTGCCAGCACCGGACAGTTCTCTGAAGCTTTCTTT. Translating it yields CASTGQFSEAFF.

This clonotype came up a few times. The gene calls are TRBV6-2 or TRBV6-3 and TRBJ2-6; D perhaps matches TRBD2 (5 bases). The CDR3 extends over 19 amino acids. Trimming left V 0 bases short and J 0 bases short, with 15 bases between. Germline CDR1 MNHEY, CDR2 SVGEGT. Here the CDR3 DNA reads TGTGCCAGCAGTTACTCGTTTGAAGTCGGAGGCTCTGGGGCCAACGTCCTGACTTTC. This translates into CASSYSFEVGGSGANVLTF.

V is TRBV12-3 or TRBV12-4 and J is TRBJ2-4, with D perhaps matching TRBD2 (6 bases). The V end was cut by 3 bases, the J end by 5 bases, with 17 bases between. The CDR3 loop spans 16 amino acids. CDR3 DNA sequence: TGTGCCAGCAGTTTCCGGGGGACCCTAGGCGAAAACATTCAGTACTTC. Translating gives CASSFRGTLGENIQYF.

This clonotype was counted ten times or more. The chain combines TRBV5-5 with TRBJ2-1, with 9 bases that match TRBD2. This CDR3 region has 15 residues. With 2 bases clipped from V and 7 bases from J, the junction kept 7 bases outside the gene matches. CDR1 and CDR2 (germline): SGHKS, YYEKEE (reference sequence). CDR3 loop: CASSLIAGAGNEQFF. In DNA, the CDR3 is TGTGCCAGCAGCTTAATAGCGGGAGCGGGAAATGAGCAGTTCTTC.

This clonotype was counted at least ten times. The rearrangement joins TRBV6-5 to TRBJ2-1; no clear D gene. Germline-derived CDR1 and CDR2 are MNHEY and SVGAGI. V lost 0 bases and J lost 6, with 9 bases in between. This CDR3 has 14 amino acids. CDR3 loop: CASSYSGLINEQFF. The CDR3 nucleotides are TGTGCCAGCAGTTACTCCGGGCTCATCAATGAGCAGTTCTTC.

Note on this clonotype: A much larger clone is a single base away; this may be a read error. This chain links TRBV12-3 or TRBV12-4 with TRBJ2-5; D is uncertain. Trimming cost V 2 bases and J 5 bases, with 6 bases left between them. This CDR3 comprises 12 residues. CDR3 bases: TGTGCCAGCAGTTTACCCAGGGAGACCCAGTACTTC. Residues: CASSLPRETQYF.

The J gene is TRBJ2-3, the V gene TRBV20-1; weak D call: TRBD2 (5 bases). V was cut by 5 bases and J by 2 bases, with 17 bases left in between. This CDR3 region has 15 residues. Germline loops: CDR1 DFQATT, CDR2 SNEGSKA (reference sequence). CDR3: CSAPRSGSPTDTQYF. The CDR3 DNA reads TGCAGTGCTCCCCGCAGCGGCTCCCCCACAGATACGCAGTATTTT.

The chain is built from TRBV20-1 and TRBJ2-1, with 8 bases matching TRBD1. From germline, CDR1 is DFQATT and CDR2 SNEGSKA (reference sequence). The CDR3 loop spans 15 amino acids. Trimming cost V 3 bases and J 11 bases; bases outside gene matches: 15. The CDR3 nucleotides are TGCAGTGCTAGGGACCCCGGGACAGGCTCAATAAAGCAGTTCTTC. This translates into CSARDPGTGSIKQFF.

In this sample, this clonotype turned up many times. The J gene is TRBJ2-7, the V gene TRBV6-5; no definite D call. Germline-derived CDR1 and CDR2 are MNHEY and SVGAGI. The V and J ends lost 8 bases and 3 bases respectively, with 8 bases between them. The CDR3 extends over 11 amino acids. Written as DNA, the CDR3 is TGTGCCAGCGCGGATCTCTACGAGCAGTACTTC. Translated, it gives CASADLYEQYF.

This clonotype was detected only a few times. The rearrangement uses TRBV6-1 and TRBJ1-5; the D is unclear. V dropped 6 bases and J dropped 2 bases, with 11 bases sitting between them. Germline loops: CDR1 MNHNS, CDR2 SASEGT. CDR3 length: 14 residues. CDR3 residues: CASRPEVGNQPQHF. CDR3 bases: TGTGCCAGCAGACCCGAGGTTGGCAATCAGCCCCAGCATTTT.

At least ten counts were recorded for this clonotype. This chain joins TRBV12-3 or TRBV12-4 and TRBJ2-1; 7 bases align to TRBD1. This CDR3 spans 14 amino acids. V lost 5 bases and J lost 6; bases outside the gene matches: 7. CDR3 coding DNA: TGTGCCAGCAGTCTAGACAGGGCGGCCAATGAGCAGTTCTTC. This gives the protein CASSLDRAANEQFF.

The table lists this clonotype with a few counts. This rearrangement joins TRBV20-1 to TRBJ2-1; possible D gene TRBD1, 6 bases. The V end lost 2 bases, the J end lost 16 bases, and 18 bases lay between the germline ends. This CDR3 comprises 12 residues. Germline CDR1 reads DFQATT; CDR2 reads SNEGSKA (reference sequence). CDR3 in amino acids: CSARKDRLGHFF. CDR3 sequence (DNA): TGCAGTGCTAGAAAAGACAGGTTAGGGCACTTCTTC.

In its sample, this clonotype was seen many times. The V gene is TRBV5-1, the J gene TRBJ2-1, with TRBD2 matching 8 bases. The CDR3 extends over 16 amino acids. V lost 1 base, J lost 8 bases, and 11 bases stayed unmatched. Germline V gives CDR1 SGHRS, CDR2 YFSETQ. This CDR3 is CASSLSSTGGLDEQFF. DNA for the CDR3: TGCGCCAGCAGCTTGAGCTCGACGGGAGGGCTCGATGAGCAGTTCTTC.